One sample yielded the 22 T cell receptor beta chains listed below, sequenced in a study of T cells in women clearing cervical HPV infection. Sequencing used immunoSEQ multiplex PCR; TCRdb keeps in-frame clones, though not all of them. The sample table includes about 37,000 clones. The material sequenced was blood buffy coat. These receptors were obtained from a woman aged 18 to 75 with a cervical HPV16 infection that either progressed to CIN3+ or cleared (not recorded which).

The CDR3 is CASTAGTGGNDYTF. The CDR3 DNA, read in part, is TGTGCCAGCACCGCCGGGACAGGGGGCAACGAC. The chain recombines TRBV7-9 with TRBJ1-2, with TRBD1 matching over 12 bases. The missing CDR3 end, 3 residues past where the read stops, is filled in from the germline J gene. Germline loops: CDR1 SEHNR, CDR2 FQNEAQ (reference sequence). The CDR3 runs 14 residues.

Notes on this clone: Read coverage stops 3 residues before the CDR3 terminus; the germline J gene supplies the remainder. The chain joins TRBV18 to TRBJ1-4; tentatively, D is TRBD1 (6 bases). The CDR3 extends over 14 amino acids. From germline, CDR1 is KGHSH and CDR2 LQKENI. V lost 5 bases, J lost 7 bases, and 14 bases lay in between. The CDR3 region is CASSADRRSEKLFF. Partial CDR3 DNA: TGTGCCAGCTCAGCCGACAGGAGATCTGAAAAA.

The DNA read from the CDR3 is TGTGCCTGGAGTGTAGGGCCAGGGGGA. This encodes CAWSVGPGG. The complete CDR3 reads CAWSVGPGGLFF. The chain couples TRBV30 to TRBJ1-4, with 7 bases identical to TRBD1. The CDR3 extends 3 residues past the end of the read, so its final part is completed from the germline J gene. Germline V gene data show CDR1 as GTSNPN and CDR2 as SVGIG (reference sequence). The CDR3 loop spans 12 amino acids.

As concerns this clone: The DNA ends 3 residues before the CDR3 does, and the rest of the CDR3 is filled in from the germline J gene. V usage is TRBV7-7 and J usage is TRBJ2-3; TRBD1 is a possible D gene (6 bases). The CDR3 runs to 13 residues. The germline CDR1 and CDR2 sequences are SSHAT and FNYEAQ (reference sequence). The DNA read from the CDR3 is TGTGCCAGCAGCTTTGCAGGGGAAGAGACG. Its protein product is CASSFAGEET. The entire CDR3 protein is CASSFAGEETQYF.

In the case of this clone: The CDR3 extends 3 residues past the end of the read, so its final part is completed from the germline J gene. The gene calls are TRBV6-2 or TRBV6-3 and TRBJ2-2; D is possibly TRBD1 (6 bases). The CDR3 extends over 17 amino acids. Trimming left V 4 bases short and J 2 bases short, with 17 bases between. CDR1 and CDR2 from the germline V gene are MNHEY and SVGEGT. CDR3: CASSSSPGTKNTGELFF. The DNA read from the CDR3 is TGTGCCAGCAGTTCCTCGCCCGGGACAAAAAACACCGGGGAG.

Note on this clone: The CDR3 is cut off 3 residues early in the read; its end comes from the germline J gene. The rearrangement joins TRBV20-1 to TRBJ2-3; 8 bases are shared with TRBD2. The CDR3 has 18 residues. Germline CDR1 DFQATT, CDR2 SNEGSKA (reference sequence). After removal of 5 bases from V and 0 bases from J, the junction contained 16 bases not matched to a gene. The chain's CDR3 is CSARPIAGGPASTDTQYF. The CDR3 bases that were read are TGCAGTGCTCGCCCCATCGCGGGGGGACCCGCTAGCACAGATACG.

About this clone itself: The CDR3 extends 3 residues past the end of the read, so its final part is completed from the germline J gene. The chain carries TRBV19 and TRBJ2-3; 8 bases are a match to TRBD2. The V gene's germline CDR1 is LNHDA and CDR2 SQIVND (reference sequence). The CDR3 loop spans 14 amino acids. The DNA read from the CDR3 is TGTGCCAGTAGTATCGATAGCGGGATGCAGACG. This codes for CASSIDSGMQT. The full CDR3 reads CASSIDSGMQTQYF.

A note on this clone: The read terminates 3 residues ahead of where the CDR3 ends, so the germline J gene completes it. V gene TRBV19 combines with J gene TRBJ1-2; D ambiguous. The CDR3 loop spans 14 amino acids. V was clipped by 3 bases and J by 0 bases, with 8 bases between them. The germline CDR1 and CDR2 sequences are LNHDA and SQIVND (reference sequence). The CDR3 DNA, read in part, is TGTGCCAGTAGTATTGGTTCGGCTAACTATGGC. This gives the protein CASSIGSANYG. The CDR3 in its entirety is CASSIGSANYGYTF.

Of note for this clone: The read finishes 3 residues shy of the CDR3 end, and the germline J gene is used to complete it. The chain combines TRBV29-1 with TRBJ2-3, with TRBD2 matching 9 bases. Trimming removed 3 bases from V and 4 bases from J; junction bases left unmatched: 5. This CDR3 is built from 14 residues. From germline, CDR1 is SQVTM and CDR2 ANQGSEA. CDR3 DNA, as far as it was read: TGCAGCGTTGAGGGCGGGAGGGCAGCAGATACG. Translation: CSVEGGRAADT. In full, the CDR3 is CSVEGGRAADTQYF.

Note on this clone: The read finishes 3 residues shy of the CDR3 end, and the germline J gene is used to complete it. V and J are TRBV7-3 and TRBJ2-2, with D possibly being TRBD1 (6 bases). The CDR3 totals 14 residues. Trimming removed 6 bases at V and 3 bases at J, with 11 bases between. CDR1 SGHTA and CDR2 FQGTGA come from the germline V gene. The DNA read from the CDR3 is TGTGCCAGCAGTCAGGGGACGGACACCGGGGAG. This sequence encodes CASSQGTDTGE. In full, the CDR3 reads CASSQGTDTGELFF.

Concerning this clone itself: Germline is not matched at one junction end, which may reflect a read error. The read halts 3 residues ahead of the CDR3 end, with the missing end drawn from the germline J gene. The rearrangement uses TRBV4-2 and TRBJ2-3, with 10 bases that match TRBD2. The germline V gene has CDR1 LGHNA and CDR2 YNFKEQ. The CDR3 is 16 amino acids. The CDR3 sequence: CASSQGASGRGDTQYF. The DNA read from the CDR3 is TGCGCCAGCAGCCAAGGGGCTAGCGGGAGAGGAGATACG.

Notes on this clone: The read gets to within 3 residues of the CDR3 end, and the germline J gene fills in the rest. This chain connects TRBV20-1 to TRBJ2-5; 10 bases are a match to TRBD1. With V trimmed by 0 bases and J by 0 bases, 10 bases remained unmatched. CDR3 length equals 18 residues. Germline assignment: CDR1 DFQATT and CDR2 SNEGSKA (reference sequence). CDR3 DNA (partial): TGCAGTGCTAGAGATCAGATCCCCGGGACAGGGGACCAAGAGACC. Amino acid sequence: CSARDQIPGTGDQET. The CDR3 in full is CSARDQIPGTGDQETQYF.

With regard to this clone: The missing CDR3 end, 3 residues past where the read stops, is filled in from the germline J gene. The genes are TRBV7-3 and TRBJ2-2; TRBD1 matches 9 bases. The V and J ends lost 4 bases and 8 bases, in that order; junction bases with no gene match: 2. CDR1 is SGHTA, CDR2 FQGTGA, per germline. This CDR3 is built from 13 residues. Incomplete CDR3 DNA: TGTGCCAGCAGCTGGGACAGGGAAGGGGAG. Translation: CASSWDREGE. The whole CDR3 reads CASSWDREGELFF.

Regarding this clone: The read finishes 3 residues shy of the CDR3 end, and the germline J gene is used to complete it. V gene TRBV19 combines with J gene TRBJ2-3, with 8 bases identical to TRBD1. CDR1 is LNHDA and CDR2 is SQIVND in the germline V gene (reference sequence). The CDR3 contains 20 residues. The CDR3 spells CASSMGTDPLRQGRTQPQYF. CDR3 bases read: TGTGCCAGTAGTATGGGGACGGACCCACTTAGACAGGGGCGGACTCAGCCG.

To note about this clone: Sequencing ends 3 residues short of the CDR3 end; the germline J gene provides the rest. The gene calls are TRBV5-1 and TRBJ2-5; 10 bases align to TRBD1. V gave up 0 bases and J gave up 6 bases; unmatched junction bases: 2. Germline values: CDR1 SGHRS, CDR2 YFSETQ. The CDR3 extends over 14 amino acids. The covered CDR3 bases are TGCGCCAGCAGCTTGGGGACAGGGGGGCAGACC. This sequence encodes CASSLGTGGQT. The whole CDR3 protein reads CASSLGTGGQTQYF.

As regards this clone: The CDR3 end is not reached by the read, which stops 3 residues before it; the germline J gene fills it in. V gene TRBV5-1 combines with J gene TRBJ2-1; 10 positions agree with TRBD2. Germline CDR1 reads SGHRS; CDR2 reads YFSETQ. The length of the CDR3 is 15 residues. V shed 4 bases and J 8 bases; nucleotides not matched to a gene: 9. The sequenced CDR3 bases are TGCGCCAGCAGCCCTAGCGGGAGTTTAGGGCATGAG. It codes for CASSPSGSLGHE. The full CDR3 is CASSPSGSLGHEQFF. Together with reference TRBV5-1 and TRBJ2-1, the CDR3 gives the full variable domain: KAGVTQTPRYLIKTRGQQVTLSCSPISGHRSVSWYQQTPGQGLQFLFEYFSETQRNKGNFPGRFSGRQFSNSRSEMNVSTLELGDSALYLCASSPSGSLGHEQFFGPGTRLTVL.

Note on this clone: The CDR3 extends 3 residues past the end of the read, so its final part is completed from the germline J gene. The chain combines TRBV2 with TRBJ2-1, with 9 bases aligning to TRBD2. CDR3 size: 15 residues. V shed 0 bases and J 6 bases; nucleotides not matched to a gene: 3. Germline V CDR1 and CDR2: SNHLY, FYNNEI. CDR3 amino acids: CASSEAGLALNEQFF. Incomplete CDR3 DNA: TGTGCCAGCAGTGAAGCGGGACTAGCCCTCAATGAG. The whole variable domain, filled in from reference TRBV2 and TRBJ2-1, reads EPEVTQTPSHQVTQMGQEVILRCVPISNHLYFYWYRQILGQKVEFLVSFYNNEISEKSEIFDDQFSVERPDGSNFTLKIRSTKLEDSAMYFCASSEAGLALNEQFFGPGTRLTVL.

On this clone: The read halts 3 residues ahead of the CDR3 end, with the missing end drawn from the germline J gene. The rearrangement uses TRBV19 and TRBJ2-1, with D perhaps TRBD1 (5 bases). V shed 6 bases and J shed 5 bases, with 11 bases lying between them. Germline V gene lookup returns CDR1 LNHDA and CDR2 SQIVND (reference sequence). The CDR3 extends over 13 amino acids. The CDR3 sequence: CASRQAIHNEQFF. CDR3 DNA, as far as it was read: TGTGCCAGTAGACAGGCTATTCACAATGAG.

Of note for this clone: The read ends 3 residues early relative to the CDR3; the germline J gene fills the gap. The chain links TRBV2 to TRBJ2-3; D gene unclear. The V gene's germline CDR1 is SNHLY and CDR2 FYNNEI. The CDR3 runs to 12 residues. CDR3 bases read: TGTGCCAGCAGTGAGCGCCCCGGGACG. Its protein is CASSERPGT. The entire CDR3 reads CASSERPGTQYF.

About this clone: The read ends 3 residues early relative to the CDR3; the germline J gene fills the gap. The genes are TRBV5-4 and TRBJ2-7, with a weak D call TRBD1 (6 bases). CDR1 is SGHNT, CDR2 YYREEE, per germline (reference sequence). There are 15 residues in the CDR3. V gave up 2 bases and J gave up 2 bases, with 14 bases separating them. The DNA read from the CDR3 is TGTGCCAGCAGCTTTCAGGGGCCCCTTACCTACGAG. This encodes CASSFQGPLTYE. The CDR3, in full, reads CASSFQGPLTYEQYF.

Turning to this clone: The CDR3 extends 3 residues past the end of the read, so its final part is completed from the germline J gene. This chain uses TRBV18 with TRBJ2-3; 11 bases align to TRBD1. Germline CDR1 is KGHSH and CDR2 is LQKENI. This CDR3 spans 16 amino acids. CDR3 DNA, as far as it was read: TGTGCCAGCTCACCCAGGACAGGGGGCGAGCAAGAGACG. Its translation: CASSPRTGGEQET. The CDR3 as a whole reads CASSPRTGGEQETQYF.

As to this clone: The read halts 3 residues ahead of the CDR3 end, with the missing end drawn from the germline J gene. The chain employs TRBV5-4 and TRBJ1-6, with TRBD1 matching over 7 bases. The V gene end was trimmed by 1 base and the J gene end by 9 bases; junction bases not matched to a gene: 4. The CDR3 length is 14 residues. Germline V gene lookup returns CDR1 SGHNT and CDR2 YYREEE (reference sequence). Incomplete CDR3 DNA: TGTGCCAGCAGCTTGTCAGGGGGTGGTTCACCC. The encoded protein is CASSLSGGGSP. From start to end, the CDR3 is CASSLSGGGSPLHF.